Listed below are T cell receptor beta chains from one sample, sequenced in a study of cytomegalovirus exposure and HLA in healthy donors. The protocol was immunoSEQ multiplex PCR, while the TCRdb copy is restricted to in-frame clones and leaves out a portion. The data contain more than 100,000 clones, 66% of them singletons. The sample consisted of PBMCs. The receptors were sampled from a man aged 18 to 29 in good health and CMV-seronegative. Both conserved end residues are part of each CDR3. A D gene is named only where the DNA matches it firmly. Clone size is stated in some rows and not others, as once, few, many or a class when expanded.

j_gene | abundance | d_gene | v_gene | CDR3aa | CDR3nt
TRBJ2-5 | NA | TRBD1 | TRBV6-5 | CASSYGQGARETQYF | TGTGCCAGCAGTTATGGGCAGGGGGCGAGGGAGACCCAGTACTTC
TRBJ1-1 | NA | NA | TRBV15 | CATSGPQADTEAFF | TGTGCCACCAGTGGCCCCCAGGCCGACACTGAAGCTTTCTTT
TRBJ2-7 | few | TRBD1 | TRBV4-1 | CASSRGTGLPYEQYF | TGCGCCAGCAGCCGCGGGACAGGGTTACCCTACGAGCAGTACTTC
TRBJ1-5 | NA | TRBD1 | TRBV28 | CASSPTGVQPQHF | TGTGCCAGCAGTCCCACAGGGGTTCAGCCCCAGCATTTT
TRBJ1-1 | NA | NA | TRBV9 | CASSVLVNTEAFF | TGTGCCAGCAGCGTGTTAGTGAACACTGAAGCTTTCTTT
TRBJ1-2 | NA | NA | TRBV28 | CASGYYGYTF | TGTGCCAGCGGCTACTATGGCTACACCTTC
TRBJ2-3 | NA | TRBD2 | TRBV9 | CASSARPGLAGGSPDTQYF | TGTGCCAGCAGCGCAAGACCGGGACTAGCGGGAGGATCCCCAGATACGCAGTATTTT
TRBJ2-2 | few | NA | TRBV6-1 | CASSESTANRGELFF | TGTGCCAGCAGTGAATCGACAGCAAACCGCGGGGAGCTGTTTTTT
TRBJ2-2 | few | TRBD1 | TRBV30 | CAWSVQGATGELFF | TGTGCCTGGAGTGTTCAGGGGGCGACCGGGGAGCTGTTTTTT
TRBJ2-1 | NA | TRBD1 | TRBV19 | CASSHRGQGFVAQFF | TGTGCCAGTAGCCATCGGGGACAGGGGTTCGTCGCGCAGTTCTTC
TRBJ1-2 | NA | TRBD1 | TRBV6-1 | CASSEADRALYGYTF | TGTGCCAGCAGTGAAGCTGACAGGGCCCTCTATGGCTACACCTTC
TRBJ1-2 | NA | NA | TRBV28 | CASSLSGVNGYTF | TGTGCCAGCAGTTTATCAGGGGTTAATGGCTACACCTTC
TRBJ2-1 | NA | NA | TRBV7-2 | CASSSPPGSAGPGYNEQFF | TGTGCCAGCAGCTCCCCTCCTGGTTCAGCGGGCCCGGGATACAATGAGCAGTTCTTC
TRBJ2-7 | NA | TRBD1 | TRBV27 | CASSLTTGMYEQYF | TGTGCCAGCAGCTTGACGACAGGGATGTACGAGCAGTACTTC
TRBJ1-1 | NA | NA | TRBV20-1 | CSARVRAEAFF | TGCAGTGCTAGAGTTCGCGCTGAAGCTTTCTTT
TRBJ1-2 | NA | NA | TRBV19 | CASIARAANYGYTF | TGTGCCAGTATCGCGAGAGCGGCTAACTATGGCTACACCTTC
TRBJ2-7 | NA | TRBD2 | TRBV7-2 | CASSLRSGRAGHEQYF | TGTGCCAGCAGCTTACGGAGCGGGAGGGCCGGCCACGAGCAGTACTTC
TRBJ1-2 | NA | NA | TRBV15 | CATSRDEAHGYPF | TGTGCCACCAGCAGAGATGAGGCGCATGGCTACCCCTTC
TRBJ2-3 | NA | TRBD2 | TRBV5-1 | CAGSLGLLSSTDTQYF | TGCGCCGGCAGCTTGGGACTATTGTCGTCCACAGATACGCAGTATTTT
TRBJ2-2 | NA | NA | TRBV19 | CASSQTGQAGPRSGELFF | TGTGCCAGTAGTCAGACAGGACAAGCCGGGCCTAGGTCCGGGGAGCTGTTTTTT
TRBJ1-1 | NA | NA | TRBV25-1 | CASRGGVMNTEAFF | TGTGCCAGCAGGGGGGGAGTGATGAACACTGAAGCTTTCTTT
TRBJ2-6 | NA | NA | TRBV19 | CASGGRPGESGANVLTF | TGTGCCAGTGGGGGGAGACCCGGGGAATCTGGGGCCAACGTCCTGACTTTC
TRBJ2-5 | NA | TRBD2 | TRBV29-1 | CSVGRGGSQETQYF | TGCAGCGTTGGACGGGGGGGATCCCAAGAGACCCAGTACTTC
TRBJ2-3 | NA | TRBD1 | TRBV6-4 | CASRQDAGGLSTDTQYF | TGTGCCAGCAGACAAGACGCAGGGGGCTTGAGCACAGATACGCAGTATTTT
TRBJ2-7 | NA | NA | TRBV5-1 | CASSLGSSGEQYF | TGCGCCAGCAGCTTGGGATCCTCCGGGGAGCAGTACTTC
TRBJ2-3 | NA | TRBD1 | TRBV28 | CASVGTGGSDTQYF | TGTGCCAGCGTTGGGACAGGGGGATCGGATACGCAGTATTTT
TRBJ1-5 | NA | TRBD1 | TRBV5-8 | CASSTLSGGLNQPQHF | TGTGCCAGCAGCACCTTATCAGGGGGTTTAAATCAGCCCCAGCATTTT
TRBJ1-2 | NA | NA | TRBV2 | CASPNTLNYGGYTF | TGTGCCAGCCCTAATACACTGAACTATGGGGGCTACACCTTC
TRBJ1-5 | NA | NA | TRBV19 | CASSIGSAPWASQPQHF | TGTGCCAGTAGTATTGGTTCGGCACCCTGGGCGAGTCAGCCCCAGCATTTT
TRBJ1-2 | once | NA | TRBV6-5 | CASQPTGSGYGYTF | TGTGCCAGCCAGCCCACGGGGTCGGGCTATGGCTACACCTTC
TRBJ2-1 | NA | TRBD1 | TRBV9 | CASSVVTGGIGYNEQFF | TGTGCCAGCAGCGTAGTGACAGGGGGTATCGGTTACAATGAGCAGTTCTTC
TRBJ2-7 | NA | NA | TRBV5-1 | CASSLVGTYEQYF | TGCGCCAGCAGCTTGGTCGGGACCTACGAGCAGTACTTC
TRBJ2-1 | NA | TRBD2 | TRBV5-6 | CASSPLLAGSSYNEQFF | TGTGCCAGCAGCCCTCTACTAGCGGGAAGCTCCTACAATGAGCAGTTCTTC
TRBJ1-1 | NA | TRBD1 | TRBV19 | CASHPQGAGEAFF | TGTGCCAGTCACCCGCAGGGGGCGGGTGAAGCTTTCTTT
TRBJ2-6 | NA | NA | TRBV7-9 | CASSLSGRLNGANVLTF | TGTGCCAGCAGCTTGTCAGGGAGGCTTAATGGGGCCAACGTCCTGACTTTC
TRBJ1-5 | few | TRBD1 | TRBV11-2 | CASSFSALSSQGLNQPQHF | TGTGCCAGCAGCTTTAGTGCCCTCTCCTCACAGGGGCTCAATCAGCCCCAGCATTTT
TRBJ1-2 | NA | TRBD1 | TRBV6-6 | CASSTLGSTGGYGYTF | TGTGCCAGCAGTACTTTAGGTTCGACAGGGGGCTATGGCTACACCTTC
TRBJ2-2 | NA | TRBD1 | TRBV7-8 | CASSFIRGPLNTGELFF | TGTGCCAGCAGCTTTATCAGGGGGCCCTTGAACACCGGGGAGCTGTTTTTT
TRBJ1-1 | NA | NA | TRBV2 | CASSEFQGLTEAFF | TGTGCCAGCAGTGAATTCCAGGGTTTGACTGAAGCTTTCTTT
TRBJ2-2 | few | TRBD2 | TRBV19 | CASSISAGGHTGELFF | TGTGCCAGTAGTATATCGGCGGGAGGGCACACCGGGGAGCTGTTTTTT